A single sample is the source of the 29 T cell receptor beta chains below, sequenced in a study of a mutant IDH1 vaccine in newly diagnosed glioma. Specified time point: baseline, week 1 (first vaccination visit). Treatment reported: pre-vaccination baseline after standard-of-care therapy. Method: immunoSEQ multiplex PCR; TCRdb's copy keeps in-frame clones and lacks some. The sample lists roughly 19,000 clones, around 85% occurring once. Sample: PBMCs, taken from a glioma patient treated with radiotherapy, temozolomide or both. The receptor source for this set is a man in his forties with glioma.

The chain is built from TRBV14 and TRBJ1-2; D ambiguous. Trimming pared 0 bases from V and 7 bases from J, leaving 12 bases between. The length of the CDR3 is 14 residues. From germline, CDR1 is SGHDN and CDR2 FVKESK. As DNA, the CDR3 is TGTGCCAGCAGCCAAGATCGATGGGAAGTTGGCTACACCTTC. Encoded protein: CASSQDRWEVGYTF.

The chain couples TRBV6-5 to TRBJ2-2, with D tentatively TRBD1 (5 bases). CDR1 is MNHEY, CDR2 SVGAGI, per germline. The CDR3 covers 14 residues. With 7 bases removed from V and 0 bases from J, the gap between germline ends came to 9 bases. CDR3 region: CASTPDTNTGELFF. Here the CDR3 DNA reads TGTGCCAGCACCCCGGACACGAACACCGGGGAGCTGTTTTTT.

The V and J genes are TRBV2 and TRBJ1-1; TRBD1 aligns across 8 bases. The junction had 4 bases not matched to a gene; V was cut back by 1 base and J by 3 bases. The CDR3 is 15 amino acids. Germline V lookup: CDR1 SNHLY, CDR2 FYNNEI. The CDR3 region has the DNA TGTGCCAGCAGTGAAGGGACAGGGAGAGACACTGAAGCTTTCTTT. Translating it yields CASSEGTGRDTEAFF.

This chain links TRBV30 with TRBJ1-2, with a tentative D call TRBD1 (6 bases). The CDR3 runs to 16 residues. The germline V gene has CDR1 GTSNPN and CDR2 SVGIG (reference sequence). Trimming pared 1 base from V and 4 bases from J, leaving 19 bases between. The CDR3 reads CAWSGGWGALGYGYTF. The DNA for the CDR3 is TGTGCCTGGAGTGGGGGTTGGGGGGCCTTAGGCTATGGCTACACCTTC.

This chain connects TRBV4-1 to TRBJ2-5; D is perhaps TRBD1 (6 bases). With 2 bases removed from V and 9 bases from J, the gap between germline ends came to 13 bases. Per germline, CDR1 MGHRA and CDR2 YSYEKL. CDR3 length: 13 residues. For the CDR3, the DNA is TGCGCCAGCAGCCAAACTGGGGGCGGTTCCCAGTACTTC. Protein sequence: CASSQTGGGSQYF.

The chain joins TRBV5-1 to TRBJ1-2; TRBD1 matches at 10 bases. The CDR3 runs 16 residues. The ends lost 4 bases at V and 3 bases at J; junction bases unmatched: 9. In germline, CDR1 is SGHRS, CDR2 YFSETQ. The DNA for the CDR3 is TGCGCCAGCAGCCAAATTGACAGGGGGCAGGACTATGGCTACACCTTC. Its protein product is CASSQIDRGQDYGYTF.

This chain connects TRBV7-2 to TRBJ2-1, with a possible D match to TRBD1 (5 bases). The CDR3 has 13 residues. With 5 bases removed from V and 5 bases from J, the gap between germline ends came to 10 bases. Germline CDR1 is SGHTA and CDR2 is FQGNSA. CDR3 DNA sequence: TGTGCCAGCAGCCCAGGGCGAAACAATGAGCAGTTCTTC. Protein: CASSPGRNNEQFF.

The chain recombines TRBV7-2 with TRBJ2-7, with TRBD1 matching over 8 bases. This CDR3 has 12 amino acids. The trim removed 8 bases at V and 4 bases at J, leaving 4 bases unmatched. CDR1 SGHTA and CDR2 FQGNSA come from the germline V gene. The CDR3 DNA reads TGTGCCAGCGGTCGACAGGGGTACGAGCAGTACTTC. This translates into CASGRQGYEQYF. The full variable domain, rest sourced from reference TRBV7-2 and TRBJ2-7, is GAGVSQSPSNKVTEKGKDVELRCDPISGHTALYWYRQSLGQGLEFLIYFQGNSAPDKSGLPSDRFSAERTGGSVSTLTIQRTQQEDSAVYLCASGRQGYEQYFGPGTRLTVT.

V usage is TRBV6-5 and J usage is TRBJ2-7; D unresolved. The CDR3 has 14 residues. Trimming pared 0 bases from V and 3 bases from J, leaving 9 bases between. Germline values: CDR1 MNHEY, CDR2 SVGAGI. Written as DNA, the CDR3 is TGTGCCAGCAGTTACTCGTACAACAGCTACGAGCAGTACGTC. It is translated as CASSYSYNSYEQYV.

The gene calls are TRBV6-4 and TRBJ2-2; 8 bases map to TRBD1. Germline values: CDR1 MRHNA, CDR2 SNTAGT. The CDR3 extends over 14 amino acids. J lost 6 bases, V lost 6 bases, and 6 bases had no gene match. CDR3: CASSQTGEAGELFF. DNA for the CDR3: TGTGCCAGCAGCCAGACAGGGGAGGCCGGGGAGCTGTTTTTT.

The rearrangement uses TRBV2 and TRBJ2-7; a weak D match, TRBD1 (5 bases). The V gene lost 6 bases and the J gene lost 1 base, with 10 bases spanning the gap. This CDR3 comprises 13 residues. Germline V gene data show CDR1 as SNHLY and CDR2 as FYNNEI. CDR3 DNA: TGTGCCAGCAGAGGAGACAGTTCCTACGAGCAGTACTTC. Translation gives CASRGDSSYEQYF.

This sequence joins TRBV9 and TRBJ1-3; tentatively, D is TRBD1 (5 bases). Germline V gene lookup returns CDR1 SGDLS and CDR2 YYNGEE. Between the trimmed V and J ends, which lost 0 bases and 3 bases, there was a span of 7 bases. This CDR3 has 14 amino acids. The DNA for the CDR3 is TGTGCCAGCAGCGTAGTGGGGGGTGGAAACACCATATATTTT. Translation: CASSVVGGGNTIYF.

Here the CDR3 reads CASSLGPRGGYTF. The DNA for the CDR3 is TGTGCCAGCAGCTTGGGCCCCAGGGGTGGCTACACCTTC. The V and J genes are TRBV5-6 and TRBJ1-2, with TRBD1 as a possible D gene (6 bases). This CDR3 has 13 residues. Germline V CDR1 and CDR2: SGHDT, YYEEEE. The ends were cut back, 0 bases at V and 7 bases at J, with 10 bases in the middle.

This chain links TRBV4-2 with TRBJ2-6; 12 nucleotides line up with TRBD2. V gave up 1 base and J gave up 0 bases; unmatched junction bases: 7. Germline CDR1 and CDR2: LGHNA and YNFKEQ. The CDR3 loop spans 20 amino acids. The CDR3 bases are TGTGCCAGCAGCCAAGTCCTGCCTAGCGGGGGGGCCTCTGGGGCCAACGTCCTGACTTTC. This gives the protein CASSQVLPSGGASGANVLTF.

The chain couples TRBV10-2 to TRBJ2-7, with 11 bases lining up with TRBD1. Germline V lookup: CDR1 WSHSY, CDR2 SAAADI. V shed 4 bases and J 3 bases; nucleotides not matched to a gene: 8. The CDR3 totals 16 residues. The CDR3 region has the DNA TGCGCCAGCAGTGGTCGGGGGACAGGGGGGAACTACGAGCAGTACGTC. Protein product: CASSGRGTGGNYEQYV.

The chain carries TRBV7-2 and TRBJ1-1; 7 bases fit TRBD1. V lost 4 bases and J lost 1; bases outside the gene matches: 3. Germline V gene sequence: CDR1 SGHTA, CDR2 FQGNSA. The CDR3 runs 14 residues. The CDR3 sequence: CASSSRTGNTEAFF. Here the CDR3 DNA reads TGTGCCAGCAGCTCCCGGACAGGGAACACTGAAGCTTTCTTT.

The gene calls are TRBV5-1 and TRBJ1-1; no clear D gene. The germline V gene has CDR1 SGHRS and CDR2 YFSETQ. V gave up 2 bases and J gave up 1 base, with 3 bases separating them. CDR3 size: 12 residues. The CDR3 DNA follows: TGCGCCAGCAGCTTATCGAACACTGAAGCTTTCTTT. As protein: CASSLSNTEAFF.

The rearrangement joins TRBV30 to TRBJ1-4; no clear D. This CDR3 is built from 14 residues. V lost 3 bases and J lost 2, with 10 bases in between. In germline, CDR1 is GTSNPN, CDR2 SVGIG (reference sequence). The DNA for the CDR3 is TGTGCCTGGAGGGCCGGGGTTACTAATGAAAAACTGTTTTTT. Residues: CAWRAGVTNEKLFF.

The chain links TRBV7-2 to TRBJ2-1, with 13 bases aligning to TRBD2. The CDR3 has 15 amino acids. V was pared by 4 bases and J by 7 bases, with 4 bases of the junction left unmatched. Per germline, CDR1 SGHTA and CDR2 FQGNSA. Here the CDR3 reads CASSSPGLAGNEQFF. The CDR3 DNA is TGTGCCAGCAGCTCCCCGGGACTAGCGGGGAATGAGCAGTTCTTC.

V and J are TRBV7-2 and TRBJ1-5, with D perhaps TRBD1 (5 bases). Trimming shortened V by 2 bases and J by 7 bases, and 18 bases separated the two germline ends. The CDR3 consists of 16 residues. In germline, CDR1 is SGHTA, CDR2 FQGNSA. CDR3 amino acids: CASSLRHPGTVQPQHF. DNA for the CDR3: TGTGCCAGCAGCTTACGCCACCCAGGGACGGTCCAGCCCCAGCATTTT. Filled out from reference TRBV7-2 and TRBJ1-5, the complete variable domain reads GAGVSQSPSNKVTEKGKDVELRCDPISGHTALYWYRQSLGQGLEFLIYFQGNSAPDKSGLPSDRFSAERTGGSVSTLTIQRTQQEDSAVYLCASSLRHPGTVQPQHFGDGTRLSIL.

The gene calls are TRBV5-1 and TRBJ2-1; D not resolved. V lost 4 bases, J lost 7 bases, and 6 bases lay in between. In germline, CDR1 is SGHRS, CDR2 YFSETQ. This CDR3 is built from 11 residues. DNA for the CDR3: TGCGCCAGCAGCGAATCTAATGAGCAGTTCTTC. It translates to CASSESNEQFF.

This chain uses TRBV15 with TRBJ2-1; weak D call: TRBD1 (7 bases). CDR3 length equals 13 residues. Germline-derived CDR1 and CDR2 are LNHNV and YYDKDF (reference sequence). V was shortened by 6 bases and J by 6 bases, with 12 bases between the two germline ends. The CDR3 nucleotides read TGTGCCACCAGACGACAGGGAGGCAATGAGCAGTTCTTC. Its translation is CATRRQGGNEQFF.

J is TRBJ1-3 and V is TRBV30; D is possibly TRBD1 (6 bases). This CDR3 has 15 residues. In germline, CDR1 is GTSNPN, CDR2 SVGIG (reference sequence). V lost 4 bases and J 3 bases, leaving 16 bases between the germline ends. The CDR3 region has the DNA TGTGCCTGGATTGAGGGCAGGGGATATGGAAACACCATATATTTT. Residues: CAWIEGRGYGNTIYF.

This clone was seen a few times. The chain uses TRBV29-1 and TRBJ1-1; D gene uncertain. CDR1 is SQVTM and CDR2 is ANQGSEA in the germline V gene. V lost 7 bases and J 3 bases, leaving 15 bases between the germline ends. The CDR3 spans 13 residues. DNA of the CDR3: TGCAGCGCCGAGCGGGGAACGGACACTGAAGCTTTCTTT. It specifies CSAERGTDTEAFF.

This sequence joins TRBV5-4 and TRBJ1-2, with 11 bases matching TRBD1. This CDR3 has 18 residues. Trimming took 0 bases from V and 8 from J; bases not matched to a gene: 15. Germline CDR1 SGHNT, CDR2 YYREEE (reference sequence). CDR3 sequence reads: CASSLAGQGANLRAGYTF. The CDR3 nucleotides are TGTGCCAGCAGCTTGGCCGGACAGGGGGCGAACCTGAGGGCGGGCTACACCTTC.

The chain carries TRBV7-9 and TRBJ2-7; D gene uncertain. V dropped 0 bases and J dropped 6 bases, with 6 bases sitting between them. Germline CDR1 and CDR2: SEHNR and FQNEAQ (reference sequence). CDR3 length: 12 residues. CDR3 DNA: TGTGCCAGCAGCTTAGCCGTGGGCGAGCAGTACTTC. Translating it yields CASSLAVGEQYF.

This chain joins TRBV14 and TRBJ2-5; the D gene could be TRBD1 or TRBD2 (5 bases each). Germline values: CDR1 SGHDN, CDR2 FVKESK. CDR3 length: 13 residues. V shed 4 bases and J shed 0 bases, with 6 bases lying between them. CDR3: CASSRGYQETQYF. CDR3 DNA: TGTGCCAGCAGCCGGGGGTACCAAGAGACCCAGTACTTC.

The count of this clone is one. The V gene is TRBV6-5, the J gene TRBJ1-1; D is possibly TRBD1 (6 bases). Germline CDR1 MNHEY, CDR2 SVGAGI. Trimming shortened V by 6 bases and J by 3 bases, and 8 bases separated the two germline ends. The CDR3 is 12 residues long. CDR3 amino acids: CASRRGDTEAFF. DNA of the CDR3: TGTGCCAGCAGAAGGGGGGACACTGAAGCTTTCTTT.

The chain has TRBV5-4 and TRBJ2-2; D is possibly TRBD1 (5 bases). Germline values: CDR1 SGHNT, CDR2 YYREEE (reference sequence). Deletions cut 0 bases from V and 5 bases from J, with 11 bases between. CDR3 length equals 15 residues. CDR3 in DNA: TGTGCCAGCAGCTTGGACAGGCCTTGGACCGGGGAGCTGTTTTTT. Residues: CASSLDRPWTGELFF.